This entry lists 13 T cell receptor beta chains sequenced from one sample in a study of OX40 agonist ivuxolimab in advanced cancers. The table came from immunoSEQ multiplex PCR; TCRdb's copy has only in-frame clones and leaves some out. Of around 65,000 clones listed, roughly nine tenths are singletons. This specimen consisted of CD4+ or CD8+ T cells sorted from blood, obtained in a trial of the OX40 agonist ivuxolimab. These receptors originate from an adult with an advanced solid tumor such as melanoma, head and neck, liver or kidney cancer.

This sequence joins TRBV27 and TRBJ1-3; D unresolved. Trimming pared 8 bases from V and 1 base from J, leaving 12 bases between. Germline loops: CDR1 MNHEY, CDR2 SMNVEV (reference sequence). CDR3 length: 14 amino acids. The CDR3 DNA is TGTGCCAGCGGGCAGATCGGTTCTGGAAACACCATATATTTT. This sequence encodes CASGQIGSGNTIYF.

This chain links TRBV7-2 with TRBJ2-2; D possibly uses TRBD1 or TRBD2 (5 bases each). Looked up from germline, CDR1 is SGHTA and CDR2 is FQGNSA. This CDR3 contains 14 residues. The V end lost 7 bases, the J end lost 3 bases, and 12 bases lay between the germline ends. CDR3 sequence (DNA): TGTGCCAGCATGCCGGGACCCCACACCGGGGAGCTGTTTTTT. Protein sequence: CASMPGPHTGELFF.

For this clone: One end of the junction does not line up with germline, which may come from a read error. The J gene is TRBJ1-2, the V gene TRBV18; no clear D. The CDR3 consists of 14 residues. Germline CDR1 reads KGHSH; CDR2 reads LQKENI. Here the CDR3 reads CASSPPFGESGLSF. CDR3 coding DNA: TGTGCCAGCTCACCCCCATTCGGGGAATCGGGTCTCTCCTTC.

This chain uses TRBV6-1 with TRBJ2-7, with TRBD2 identical over 9 bases. The CDR3 runs 15 residues. CDR1 is MNHNS and CDR2 is SASEGT in the germline V gene. V shed 2 bases and J 2 bases; nucleotides not matched to a gene: 4. CDR3 in amino acids: CASSEFGTSTYEQYF. CDR3 bases: TGTGCCAGCAGTGAATTTGGGACTAGCACCTACGAGCAGTACTTC.

The chain couples TRBV19 to TRBJ2-7; D uncertain. Germline assignment: CDR1 LNHDA and CDR2 SQIVND (reference sequence). Trimming removed 2 bases from V and 1 base from J, with 9 bases in between. The CDR3 length is 14 residues. The CDR3 sequence is CASSIKFPSYEQYF. The CDR3 DNA is TGTGCCAGTAGTATAAAGTTCCCTTCCTACGAGCAGTACTTC.

CDR3 coding DNA: TGTGCCAGCAGAAGAGACAGATCCAATCAGCCCCAGCATTTT. This codes for CASRRDRSNQPQHF. J is TRBJ1-5 and V is TRBV7-9; a possible D gene is TRBD1 (5 bases). CDR3 length: 14 amino acids. CDR1 is SEHNR, CDR2 FQNEAQ, per germline (reference sequence). V was clipped by 6 bases and J by 3 bases, with 12 bases between them.

The chain carries TRBV5-3 and TRBJ2-4, with 7 bases matching TRBD1. TRBV5-3 is given ORF status, its function remaining uncertain. The CDR3 covers 17 residues. Losses at the gene ends were 4 bases for V and 0 bases for J; bases not matched to a gene: 10. CDR3 bases: TGTGCCAGAAGCCAATCCCGGGACAGACTAGCCAAAAACATTCAGTACTTC. Its protein product is CARSQSRDRLAKNIQYF.

This sequence joins TRBV5-1 and TRBJ2-1; 9 nucleotides match TRBD2. Germline assignment: CDR1 SGHRS and CDR2 YFSETQ. Germline trimming cut 7 bases from V and 1 base from J; bases unmatched to any gene: 6. This CDR3 is 15 amino acids long. The DNA for the CDR3 is TGCGCCAGCCTGGGGCGGGAGGGGTCCTACAATGAGCAGTTCTTC. Its translation: CASLGREGSYNEQFF.

The rearrangement uses TRBV19 and TRBJ2-1; the D gene could be TRBD1 or TRBD2 (5 bases each). Germline V lookup: CDR1 LNHDA, CDR2 SQIVND (reference sequence). This CDR3 comprises 14 residues. V dropped 6 bases and J dropped 4 bases, with 13 bases sitting between them. CDR3 sequence (DNA): TGTGCCAGTAGGGGGGTGGGGTCGTACAATGAGCAGTTCTTC. Translated: CASRGVGSYNEQFF.

The chain has TRBV13 and TRBJ2-7; 10 bases align to TRBD1. J gave up 5 bases and V 5 bases, and 9 bases lay outside the gene matches. Germline CDR1 is PRHDT and CDR2 is FYEKMQ (reference sequence). This CDR3 spans 15 amino acids. Here the CDR3 DNA reads TGTGCCAGCAGCATCGACAGGGGGCTGGGCAACGAGCAGTACTTC. This encodes CASSIDRGLGNEQYF.

The gene calls are TRBV5-4 and TRBJ2-1, with 9 positions matching TRBD2. This CDR3 has 15 residues. Germline CDR1 reads SGHNT; CDR2 reads YYREEE (reference sequence). The trim removed 0 bases at V and 6 bases at J, leaving 4 bases unmatched. CDR3 residues: CASSLGQRGVNEQFF. In nucleotides, the CDR3 is TGTGCCAGCAGCTTGGGTCAGCGGGGGGTCAATGAGCAGTTCTTC.

The rearrangement joins TRBV5-1 to TRBJ1-4; 8 bases fit TRBD1. From germline, CDR1 is SGHRS and CDR2 YFSETQ. This CDR3 spans 18 amino acids. Germline trimming cut 3 bases from V and 7 bases from J; bases unmatched to any gene: 17. This CDR3 is CASSYLPPRQGLVEKLFF. Here the CDR3 DNA reads TGCGCCAGCAGCTATCTACCCCCGCGACAGGGGTTGGTTGAAAAACTGTTTTTT.

The genes are TRBV11-2 and TRBJ2-2, with 7 bases that match TRBD1. There are 14 residues in the CDR3. Trimming removed 6 bases from V and 4 bases from J; junction bases left unmatched: 5. CDR1 and CDR2 from the germline V gene are SGHAT and FQNNGV. CDR3 in amino acids: CASSLQGFTGELFF. The CDR3 DNA follows: TGTGCCAGCAGTTTACAGGGGTTCACCGGGGAGCTGTTTTTT. The whole variable domain, filled in from reference TRBV11-2 and TRBJ2-2, reads EAGVAQSPRYKIIEKRQSVAFWCNPISGHATLYWYQQILGQGPKLLIQFQNNGVVDDSQLPKDRFSAERLKGVDSTLKIQPAKLEDSAVYLCASSLQGFTGELFFGEGSRLTVL.